This T cell receptor beta chain was identified during a study of OX40 agonist ivuxolimab in advanced cancers. Study overall: There were three patients with partial responses, one having hepatocellular carcinoma and two cutaneous melanoma.

The CDR3 has 11 amino acids. The V end lost 10 bases, the J end lost 6 bases, and 10 bases lay between the germline ends. The V gene's germline CDR1 is LNHDA and CDR2 SQIVND (reference sequence). Autoimmune disease history or systemic immunosuppression led to patients being barred. Measured with immunoSEQ multiplex PCR; TCRdb has only the in-frame clones, and not every one. The sample lists about 48,000 clones, 70% to 80% occurring once. This chain joins TRBV19 and TRBJ2-1, with D possibly TRBD1 on 6 matching bases. Sequenced material: CD4+ or CD8+ T cells sorted from blood, taken in a trial of the OX40 agonist ivuxolimab. The clonotype was recovered from an adult with an advanced solid tumor such as melanoma, head and neck, liver or kidney cancer. Written as DNA, the CDR3 is TGTGCCATACAGGGTGCCAATGAGCAGTTCTTC. Translating gives CAIQGANEQFF.